The clone carrying this T cell receptor (beta chain) was counted a few times. Its cognate antigen is unknown. The data belong to a study of blood T cells in healthy people across ages. Every donor contributed about 10 milliliters of peripheral blood by blood draw. Points from the study as a whole: Reliance upon unsorted PBMCs precluded definitive naive versus antigen-experienced comparison.

It was with a sample-barcoded 5' primer and a J-beta primer mix that a second PCR of about 6 to 12 cycles was run. Researchers report that a template-switch adaptor with 12 random nucleotides tagged each cDNA molecule. TCRdb re-called the 5' RACE reads with MiXCR, one entry per CDR3 protein. The sample records 550,000 to 650,000 distinct CDR3 sequences, approximately 30% being singletons. V lost 0 bases to trimming and J lost 4 bases; unmatched junction nucleotides: 7. The germline CDR1 and CDR2 sequences are DFQATT and SNEGSKA (reference sequence). This CDR3 has 16 amino acids. The chain combines TRBV20-1 with TRBJ2-2; 8 bases fit TRBD2. The receptor's source is a woman of 80 years or more in good health. The material sequenced was blood. The CDR3 coding sequence is TGCAGTGCTAGAGACCCTCGGAGCGGGGGCACCGGGGAGCTGTTTTTT. Residues: CSARDPRSGGTGELFF.